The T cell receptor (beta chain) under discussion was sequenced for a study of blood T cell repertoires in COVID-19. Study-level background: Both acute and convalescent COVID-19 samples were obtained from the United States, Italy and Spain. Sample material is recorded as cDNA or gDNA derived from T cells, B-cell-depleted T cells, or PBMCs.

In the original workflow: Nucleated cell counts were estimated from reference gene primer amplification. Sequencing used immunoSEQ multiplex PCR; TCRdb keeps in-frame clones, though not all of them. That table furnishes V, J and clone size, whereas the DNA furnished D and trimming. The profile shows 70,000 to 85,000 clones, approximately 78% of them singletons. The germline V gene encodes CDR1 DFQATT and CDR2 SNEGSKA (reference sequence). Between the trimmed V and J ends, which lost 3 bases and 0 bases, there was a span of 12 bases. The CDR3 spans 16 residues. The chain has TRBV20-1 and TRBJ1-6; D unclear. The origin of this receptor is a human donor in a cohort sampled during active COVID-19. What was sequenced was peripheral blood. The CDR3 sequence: CSASETLSSYNSPLHF. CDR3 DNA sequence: TGCAGTGCTAGTGAAACTCTAAGCTCCTATAATTCACCCCTCCACTTT.